The 31 T cell receptor beta chains below all came from one sample that was sequenced in a study of blood T cell repertoires in COVID-19. Data came from immunoSEQ multiplex PCR; TCRdb stores just in-frame clones and leaves some out. The sample includes 200,000 to 250,000 clones, more than 65% seen only once; the top ten take approximately 2.5%. The sequenced material came from peripheral blood. These receptors came from a woman aged 55-75 years with acute or convalescent COVID-19.

The V and J genes are TRBV2 and TRBJ1-1, with D hard to call. From germline, CDR1 is SNHLY and CDR2 FYNNEI. Trimming removed 7 bases at V and 6 bases at J, with 15 bases between. This CDR3 comprises 13 residues. As DNA, the CDR3 is TGTGCCAGCACCCTACTAGGAGGCCCTGAAGCTTTCTTT. This sequence encodes CASTLLGGPEAFF.

V usage is TRBV4-2 and J usage is TRBJ2-1; 7 bases are shared with TRBD1. The germline CDR1 and CDR2 sequences are LGHNA and YNFKEQ. After removal of 0 bases from V and 4 bases from J, the junction contained 3 bases not matched to a gene. The CDR3 runs 15 residues. The CDR3 region has the DNA TGTGCCAGCAGCCAAGACAGGGGGTTATACAATGAGCAGTTCTTC. This translates into CASSQDRGLYNEQFF.

The chain combines TRBV9 with TRBJ1-6, with D perhaps TRBD1 (5 bases). V was pared by 4 bases and J by 7 bases, with 15 bases between. The CDR3 contains 15 residues. Germline loops: CDR1 SGDLS, CDR2 YYNGEE. The CDR3 nucleotides read TGTGCCAGCAGCCCAAGCGGGGGGAGGAATTCACCCCTCCACTTT. It yields the protein CASSPSGGRNSPLHF.

The V call is TRBV2, the J call TRBJ1-4; D is perhaps TRBD1 (5 bases). The germline V gene encodes CDR1 SNHLY and CDR2 FYNNEI. V shed 3 bases and J shed 8 bases, with 13 bases lying between them. This CDR3 spans 14 amino acids. This CDR3 reads CASSERGGHEKLFF. For the CDR3, the DNA is TGTGCCAGCAGTGAGAGGGGAGGGCACGAAAAACTGTTTTTT.

V gene TRBV29-1 combines with J gene TRBJ2-4, with D tentatively TRBD2 (6 bases). CDR3 length equals 13 residues. Trimming took 5 bases from V and 3 from J, leaving 11 bases between them. Germline CDR1 SQVTM, CDR2 ANQGSEA. The CDR3 loop reads CSVREGGKNIQYF. In DNA form, the CDR3 reads TGCAGCGTTCGTGAGGGAGGCAAAAACATTCAGTACTTC.

The chain carries TRBV27 and TRBJ1-5; possible D gene TRBD1, 6 bases. The V gene's germline CDR1 is MNHEY and CDR2 SMNVEV (reference sequence). This CDR3 comprises 14 residues. V lost 7 bases and J 2 bases, leaving 12 bases between the germline ends. The CDR3 here is CASKSGVGNQPQHF. The CDR3, as DNA: TGTGCCAGCAAATCAGGGGTTGGCAATCAGCCCCAGCATTTT.

The J gene is TRBJ1-4, the V gene TRBV7-8; D is perhaps TRBD1 (6 bases). Per germline, CDR1 SGHVS and CDR2 FQNEAQ. Deletions cut 3 bases from V and 10 bases from J, with 18 bases between. The CDR3 consists of 15 residues. CDR3 amino acids: CASSFGGNSGAKLFF. Written as DNA, the CDR3 is TGTGCCAGCAGCTTTGGGGGCAATTCGGGTGCAAAACTGTTTTTT.

This clone is a singleton in its sample. For the CDR3, the DNA is TGTGCCATCAGTGATTACAGAGGAAACACCATATATTTT. Its protein product is CAISDYRGNTIYF. J is TRBJ1-3 and V is TRBV10-3, with D unclear. Germline-derived CDR1 and CDR2 are ENHRY and SYGVKD. Trimming stripped 3 bases from V and 4 bases from J, with 7 bases between. The CDR3 has 13 amino acids.

The sample holds a few counts of this clone. The chain couples TRBV19 to TRBJ1-5; a weak D match, TRBD1 (5 bases). Trimming removed 6 bases at V and 2 bases at J, with 14 bases between. Germline CDR1 and CDR2: LNHDA and SQIVND (reference sequence). The CDR3 spans 15 residues. The CDR3 DNA follows: TGTGCCAGTAGCCCAGGGAGGTGGGGCAATCAGCCCCAGCATTTT. This translates into CASSPGRWGNQPQHF.

This clone was detected once. V and J are TRBV2 and TRBJ1-2; possibly TRBD1 for D (5 bases). The CDR3 length is 17 residues. The V gene lost 3 bases and the J gene lost 1 base, with 18 bases spanning the gap. Germline V gene sequence: CDR1 SNHLY, CDR2 FYNNEI. For the CDR3, the DNA is TGTGCCAGCAGTGATTCCGGGCGGGGCAGCGATAACTATGGCTACACCTTC. As protein: CASSDSGRGSDNYGYTF.

CDR3 DNA sequence: TGTGCCAGCTCGGCGGGTCCTAATTCACCCCTCCACTTT. Its protein product is CASSAGPNSPLHF. The chain couples TRBV11-3 to TRBJ1-6; D not resolved. The germline gives CDR1 SGHNT, CDR2 YENEEA. CDR3 length: 13 residues. V was trimmed by 8 bases and J by 6 bases, leaving 11 bases between them.

This clone was seen just once. The chain combines TRBV15 with TRBJ1-4; D is unclear. The V end lost 0 bases, the J end lost 2 bases, and 10 bases lay between the germline ends. Germline values: CDR1 LNHNV, CDR2 YYDKDF (reference sequence). CDR3 size: 16 residues. The CDR3 DNA follows: TGTGCCACCAGCAGAGATCGAGAGGTGACTAATGAAAAACTGTTTTTT. It translates to CATSRDREVTNEKLFF.

The chain combines TRBV6-2 or TRBV6-3 with TRBJ1-2; TRBD1 matches 8 bases. This CDR3 is 15 amino acids long. The V segment lost 5 bases and the J segment 2 bases; nucleotides outside the gene matches: 7. The germline gives CDR1 MNHEY, CDR2 SVGEGT. CDR3 sequence (DNA): TGTGCCAGCAGTGAGAGGACAGGGTTGAACTATGGCTACACCTTC. Translating gives CASSERTGLNYGYTF.

The chain uses TRBV7-6 and TRBJ1-6, with a tentative D call TRBD1 (5 bases). The CDR3 spans 15 residues. With 3 bases removed from V and 7 bases from J, the gap between germline ends came to 13 bases. Germline lookup yields CDR1 SGHVS and CDR2 FNYEAQ. The CDR3 DNA follows: TGTGCCAGCAGCTTGCAGGGCGGCTGGAATTCACCCCTCCACTTT. Protein: CASSLQGGWNSPLHF.

The genes are TRBV6-5 and TRBJ1-3; D perhaps matches TRBD1 (6 bases). Germline V gene data show CDR1 as MNHEY and CDR2 as SVGAGI. The V and J ends lost 6 bases and 0 bases respectively, with 12 bases between them. This CDR3 is 15 amino acids long. The CDR3 region is CASRRQASSGNTIYF. CDR3 DNA sequence: TGTGCCAGCAGGCGACAGGCGTCCTCTGGAAACACCATATATTTT.

This chain links TRBV18 with TRBJ2-3; 8 bases fit TRBD2. Germline V gene lookup returns CDR1 KGHSH and CDR2 LQKENI. The CDR3 runs to 15 residues. Losses at the gene ends were 4 bases for V and 3 bases for J; bases not matched to a gene: 6. The CDR3 DNA follows: TGTGCCAGCTCACTTAGCGGGGCTTGGACAGATACGCAGTATTTT. This codes for CASSLSGAWTDTQYF.

V usage is TRBV10-3 and J usage is TRBJ1-6, with D perhaps matching TRBD1 (5 bases). CDR1 and CDR2 (germline): ENHRY, SYGVKD. The CDR3 runs to 15 residues. Trimming cost V 5 bases and J 8 bases, with 16 bases left between them. The CDR3 protein is CAISRLGGEDSPLHF. For the CDR3, the DNA is TGTGCCATCAGTCGACTTGGAGGGGAAGATTCACCCCTCCACTTT.

About this clone: Other DNA sequences in this sample translate to the same CDR3. This chain connects TRBV6-2 or TRBV6-3 to TRBJ2-2; D might be TRBD2 (6 bases). V was shortened by 2 bases and J by 1 base, with 11 bases between the two germline ends. Germline values: CDR1 MNHEY, CDR2 SVGEGT. The CDR3 consists of 16 residues. DNA for the CDR3: TGTGCCAGCAGTTACGGGGGTAGCGGGAACACCGGGGAGCTGTTTTTT. It codes for CASSYGGSGNTGELFF.

V and J are TRBV3-1 (or the pseudogene TRBV3-2) and TRBJ2-1; 7 bases agree with TRBD2. The CDR3 has 19 amino acids. Germline V gene lookup returns CDR1 LGHDT and CDR2 YNNKEL (reference sequence). Trimming at V came to 2 bases and at J to 8 bases, leaving 21 bases not matched to a gene. The CDR3: CASSQSIASGFARTDEQFF. The CDR3 coding sequence is TGTGCCAGCAGCCAATCTATCGCTAGCGGCTTTGCTCGGACGGATGAGCAGTTCTTC.

The chain joins TRBV28 to TRBJ1-2, with D possibly matching TRBD1 (6 bases). Trimming cost V 4 bases and J 8 bases, with 26 bases left between them. The CDR3 has 17 amino acids. CDR1 and CDR2 (germline): MDHEN, SYDVKM. The CDR3 bases are TGTGCCAGCAGTTCCGCCGGCGGGGGCGCGAAGATTAGGGGCTACACCTTC. Amino acid sequence: CASSSAGGGAKIRGYTF.

This chain uses TRBV3-1 (or the pseudogene TRBV3-2) with TRBJ1-1; D gene ambiguous. Trimming pared 4 bases from V and 7 bases from J, leaving 4 bases between. The CDR3 consists of 10 residues. Per the germline V gene, CDR1 is LGHDT and CDR2 is YNNKEL (reference sequence). The CDR3 bases are TGTGCCAGCAGCCCCTGTGAAGCTTTCTTT. As protein: CASSPCEAFF.

This clone was seen a handful of times. The sample carries other DNA sequences with the same CDR3. The rearrangement links TRBV5-1 to TRBJ2-6; TRBD1 is a possible D gene (6 bases). From germline, CDR1 is SGHRS and CDR2 YFSETQ. V shed 4 bases and J shed 1 base, with 9 bases lying between them. The CDR3 runs 15 residues. The CDR3 is CASSLRGSGANVLTF. Here the CDR3 DNA reads TGCGCCAGCAGCCTAAGGGGGTCTGGGGCCAACGTCCTGACTTTC.

CDR3 residues: CASSQYWFSGTDSYEQYF. CDR3 DNA sequence: TGTGCCAGCAGCCAATATTGGTTCTCCGGGACAGACTCCTACGAGCAGTACTTC. The chain couples TRBV4-2 to TRBJ2-7; 7 nucleotides agree with TRBD1. The J segment lost 0 bases and the V segment lost 2 bases, leaving 13 bases of the junction unmatched. Germline-derived CDR1 and CDR2 are LGHNA and YNFKEQ. The CDR3 has 18 amino acids.

The chain carries TRBV11-2 and TRBJ1-6, with D maybe TRBD1 (6 bases). Germline CDR1 reads SGHAT; CDR2 reads FQNNGV. CDR3 length: 16 residues. V gave up 5 bases and J gave up 4 bases, with 15 bases separating them. CDR3 loop: CASSKNPQGYNSPLHF. CDR3 sequence (DNA): TGTGCCAGCAGCAAAAACCCACAGGGATATAATTCACCCCTCCACTTT.

The V call is TRBV5-1, the J call TRBJ2-7; 9 bases line up with TRBD1. The CDR3 contains 14 residues. With V trimmed by 4 bases and J by 6 bases, 8 bases remained unmatched. CDR1 and CDR2 from the germline V gene are SGHRS and YFSETQ. The CDR3 DNA reads TGCGCCAGCAGCCAAAGACAGGGGGGTGTCGAGCAGTACTTC. It codes for CASSQRQGGVEQYF.

The CDR3 DNA reads TGCGCCAGCAGCTTGGGGCGGGGGGACAATGAGCAGTTCTTC. It encodes CASSLGRGDNEQFF. This chain joins TRBV5-1 and TRBJ2-1; 8 nucleotides line up with TRBD2. The CDR3 totals 14 residues. V lost 0 bases and J lost 5; bases outside the gene matches: 1. Per the germline V gene, CDR1 is SGHRS and CDR2 is YFSETQ.

The rearrangement links TRBV6-1 to TRBJ1-5; the D gene is possibly TRBD1 (5 bases). The CDR3 sequence is 13 residues long. In germline, CDR1 is MNHNS, CDR2 SASEGT. Trimming removed 3 bases at V and 3 bases at J, with 6 bases between. In nucleotides, the CDR3 is TGTGCCAGCAGTGACAGGGTCAATCAGCCCCAGCATTTT. Its protein product is CASSDRVNQPQHF.

This rearrangement joins TRBV10-3 to TRBJ1-2, with 10 nucleotides matching TRBD1. This CDR3 spans 14 amino acids. Germline V CDR1 and CDR2: ENHRY, SYGVKD. V lost 8 bases to trimming and J lost 6 bases; unmatched junction nucleotides: 9. This chain's CDR3 is CAIHGTGAGDGYTF. CDR3 sequence (DNA): TGTGCCATCCACGGGACAGGGGCTGGAGATGGCTACACCTTC.

The chain couples TRBV5-6 to TRBJ2-5; a weak D match, TRBD2 (5 bases). V was shortened by 0 bases and J by 3 bases, with 12 bases between the two germline ends. The CDR3 has 15 residues. Germline CDR1 is SGHDT and CDR2 is YYEEEE. CDR3 nucleotides: TGTGCCAGCAGCTTGGTCTATGGACTCAAAGAGACCCAGTACTTC. It specifies CASSLVYGLKETQYF.

This rearrangement joins TRBV3-1 (or the pseudogene TRBV3-2) to TRBJ1-5; D unresolved. Trimming removed 5 bases at V and 4 bases at J, with 9 bases between. The CDR3 extends over 13 amino acids. Germline V lookup: CDR1 LGHDT, CDR2 YNNKEL (reference sequence). The CDR3 here is CASSVRPNQPQHF. As DNA, the CDR3 is TGTGCCAGCAGCGTGAGGCCAAATCAGCCCCAGCATTTT.

The rearrangement uses TRBV4-2 and TRBJ2-5; a weak D match, TRBD2 (6 bases). Germline values: CDR1 LGHNA, CDR2 YNFKEQ. The CDR3 spans 14 residues. V gave up 0 bases and J gave up 7 bases, with 12 bases separating them. CDR3 DNA sequence: TGTGCCAGCAGCCAAGATCTACTAGCAGGGACCCAGTACTTC. Its protein product is CASSQDLLAGTQYF.